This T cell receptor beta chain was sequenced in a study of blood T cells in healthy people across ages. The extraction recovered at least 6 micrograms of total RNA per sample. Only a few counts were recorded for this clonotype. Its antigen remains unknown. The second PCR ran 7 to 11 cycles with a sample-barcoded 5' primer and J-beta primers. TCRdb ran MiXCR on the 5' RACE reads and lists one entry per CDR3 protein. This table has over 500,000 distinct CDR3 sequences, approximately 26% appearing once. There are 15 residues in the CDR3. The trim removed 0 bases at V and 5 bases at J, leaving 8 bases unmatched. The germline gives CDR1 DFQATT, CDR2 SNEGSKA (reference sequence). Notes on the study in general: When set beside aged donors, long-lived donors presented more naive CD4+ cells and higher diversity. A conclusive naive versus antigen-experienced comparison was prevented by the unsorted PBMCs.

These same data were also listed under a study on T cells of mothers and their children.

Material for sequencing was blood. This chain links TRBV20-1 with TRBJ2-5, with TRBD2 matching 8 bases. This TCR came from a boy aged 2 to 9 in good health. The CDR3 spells CSARDRTSRRETQYF. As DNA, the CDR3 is TGCAGTGCTAGAGACCGGACTAGCAGGAGGGAGACCCAGTACTTC.